This note documents a single T cell receptor beta chain sequence. At one end, the junction sequence differs from germline, possibly due to a read error. From around 20-30 mg of unsorted bulk tissue, DNA and RNA were co-extracted together. Germline lookup yields CDR1 PRHDT and CDR2 FYEKMQ (reference sequence). The CDR3 is made up of 16 amino acids. TCR beta cDNA was reverse-transcribed from approximately 0.45 ug of total RNA. The reaction used a constant-region primer and ProtoScript II reverse transcriptase. Modified slightly, ARM-PCR produced TCR beta libraries over three nested multiplex PCR rounds. The opening two PCR rounds, ten to eleven cycles each, paired TRBV1-TRBV30 forward primers with a C-beta reverse primer. TCRdb re-called the multiplex PCR reads through MiXCR, storing one row per CDR3 protein. The sample has approximately 73,000 distinct CDR3 sequences; 71% are singletons. The data derive from a study of tumor-infiltrating lymphocytes in primary liver carcinoma.

The rearrangement joins TRBV13 to TRBJ2-3; TRBD2 might be the D (5 bases). The receptor was isolated from a woman in her sixties with primary liver carcinoma and hepatitis B virus infection. The specimen sequenced was liver tumor tissue from sampling region 4. The sample's subset: tumor region T4, right-lateral pole. CDR3 in amino acids: CASSSPRRDSTDSQYF. The CDR3 DNA is TGTGCCAGCAGCTCACCCCGACGGGATAGCACAGATTCGCAGTATTTT. Full variable domain (missing parts from reference TRBV13 and TRBJ2-3): AAGVIQSPRHLIKEKRETATLKCYPIPRHDTVYWYQQGPGQDPQFLISFYEKMQSDKGSIPDRFSAQQFSDYHSELNMSSLELGDSALYFCASSSPRRDSTDSQYFGPGTRLTVL.